This T cell receptor (beta chain) derives from a study of blood T cells in healthy people across ages. The CDR3 is made up of 16 amino acids. The V end was cut by 1 base, the J end by 5 bases, with 15 bases between. Germline CDR1 reads SGHTA; CDR2 reads FQGNSA. The authors ran a second PCR of roughly 6 to 12 cycles using a sample-barcoded 5' primer and a J-beta primer mix. TCRdb reprocessed the 5' RACE reads with MiXCR, giving one entry per CDR3 protein. The sample shows 600,000 or so distinct CDR3 sequences, 25% to 35% of them seen only once. Sample: blood. The V gene is TRBV7-2, the J gene TRBJ2-1; tentative D call: TRBD2 (5 bases). The sequence was obtained from a woman over 75 in good health. CDR3 protein: CASSLDSGLTDNEQFF. In DNA form, the CDR3 reads TGTGCCAGCAGCTTAGACTCTGGACTGACCGACAATGAGCAGTTCTTC.